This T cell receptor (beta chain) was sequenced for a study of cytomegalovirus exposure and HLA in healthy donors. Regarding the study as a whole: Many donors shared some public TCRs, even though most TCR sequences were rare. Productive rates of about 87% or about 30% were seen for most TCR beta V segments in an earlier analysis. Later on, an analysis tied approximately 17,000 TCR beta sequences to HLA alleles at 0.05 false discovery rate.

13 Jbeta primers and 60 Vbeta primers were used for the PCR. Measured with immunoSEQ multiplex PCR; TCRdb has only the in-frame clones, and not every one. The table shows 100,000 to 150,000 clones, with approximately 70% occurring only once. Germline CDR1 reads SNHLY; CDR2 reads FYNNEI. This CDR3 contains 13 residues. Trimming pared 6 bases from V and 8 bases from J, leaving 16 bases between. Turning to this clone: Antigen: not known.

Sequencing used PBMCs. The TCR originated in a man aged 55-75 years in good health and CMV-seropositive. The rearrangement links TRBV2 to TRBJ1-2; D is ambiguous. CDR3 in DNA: TGTGCCAGCAGCGCGACTAATGCCAGCGGCTACACCTTC. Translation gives CASSATNASGYTF. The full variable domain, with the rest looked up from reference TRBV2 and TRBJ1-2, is EPEVTQTPSHQVTQMGQEVILRCVPISNHLYFYWYRQILGQKVEFLVSFYNNEISEKSEIFDDQFSVERPDGSNFTLKIRSTKLEDSAMYFCASSATNASGYTFGSGTRLTVV.